The rows below give T cell receptor beta chains drawn from one sample of a study of CD8 T cells in ankylosing spondylitis. TCRdb reanalysed the 5' RACE reads using MiXCR and keeps one entry per CDR3 protein. The table shows 450,000 to 550,000 distinct CDR3 sequences, with less than 6% occurring only once. Sequenced sample: blood, either unsorted or a sorted T cell fraction (not recorded which). All receptors come from a male donor with ankylosing spondylitis. Both conserved end residues are part of each CDR3. A D gene is named only where the DNA matches it firmly. Part of the rows lack a size; the others show once, few, many or a class for expanded clones.

>many|TRBD1|TRBV4-3|TRBJ2-7
TGCGCCAGCAGCCAACAACTGGGACAGGCGTACGAGCAGTACTTC
CASSQQLGQAYEQYF
>few|.|TRBV7-8|TRBJ1-5
TGTGCCAGCAGCTTAGAAGGCCGGAGGATTCAGCCCCAGCATTTT
CASSLEGRRIQPQHF
>many|TRBD1|TRBV12-3/TRBV12-4|TRBJ1-2
TGTGCCAGCAGCCCCAGGACAGGGCGGTATGGCTACACCTTC
CASSPRTGRYGYTF
>many|.|TRBV20-1|TRBJ2-3
TGCAGTGCTAGAGATCCCCGGCGGAACACAGATACGCAGTATTTT
CSARDPRRNTDTQYF
>many|TRBD2|TRBV7-2|TRBJ2-7
TGTGCCAGCAGCGCCGATTGGCGGGGGGACTACGAGCAGTACTTC
CASSADWRGDYEQYF
>few|.|TRBV6-2/TRBV6-3|TRBJ2-7
TGTGCCAGCGGCGACAGTCCCTACGAGCAGTACTTC
CASGDSPYEQYF
>many|TRBD2|TRBV4-3|TRBJ2-7
TGCGCCAGCAGCCAAGTTAAGGGACTAGGGACCTACGAGCAGTACTTC
CASSQVKGLGTYEQYF
>.|TRBD2|TRBV11-2|TRBJ2-3
TGTGCCAGCAGCTTAGTTGCCTCTGGTGCGGGAGGGCCCTCAGATACGCAGTATTTT
CASSLVASGAGGPSDTQYF
>few|.|TRBV3-1|TRBJ2-5
TGTGCCAGCAGCCATGATGAACCAGAGACCCAGTACTTC
CASSHDEPETQYF
>few|TRBD1|TRBV5-1|TRBJ2-7
TGCGCCAGCAGCTTCGACAGGGGAAGGTTCGAGCAGTACTTC
CASSFDRGRFEQYF
>many|.|TRBV6-5|TRBJ1-1
TGTGCCAGCAGTTACTCACCCCTGGGCTTGCCCCCGAACACTGAAGCTTTCTTT
CASSYSPLGLPPNTEAFF
>many|TRBD2|TRBV19|TRBJ2-1
TGTGCCAGTATGGGGGTAGCGGGAGGTGGGTCCTACAATGAGCAGTTCTTC
CASMGVAGGGSYNEQFF
>many|TRBD1|TRBV12-3/TRBV12-4|TRBJ1-2
TGTGCCAGCAGGGGACAGATTTATGGCTACACCTTC
CASRGQIYGYTF
>many|TRBD1|TRBV7-2|TRBJ1-5
TGTGCCAGCAGCCAGACAGGGAACAATCAGCCCCAGCATTTT
CASSQTGNNQPQHF
>.|.|TRBV18|TRBJ2-1
TGTGCCAGCTCACCCGGGAGTGGAAACAATGAGCAGTTCTTC
CASSPGSGNNEQFF
>many|.|TRBV24-1|TRBJ2-3
TGTGCCACCAGTGATTTCCCGGTACTAATGGACAGAAATCTTCTCGTCACAGATACGCAGTATTTT
CATSDFPVLMDRNLLVTDTQYF
>many|.|TRBV5-1|TRBJ2-5
TGCGCCAGCAGCTTGAGGACCGGGGTAGGGGAGACCCAGTACTTC
CASSLRTGVGETQYF
>many|.|TRBV5-1|TRBJ1-4
TGCGCCAGCAGCTTGGCAAGTCTCGATTTCGAAAAACTGTTTTTT
CASSLASLDFEKLFF
>many|.|TRBV6-2/TRBV6-3|TRBJ2-7
TGTGCCAGCAGTCCACAACCCTACGAGCAGTACTTC
CASSPQPYEQYF
>many|.|TRBV3-1|TRBJ2-7
TGTGCCAGCAGCCAAGAGGGGGGGACAGGAACCTACGAGCAGTACTTC
CASSQEGGTGTYEQYF
>many|.|TRBV12-3/TRBV12-4|TRBJ2-3
TGTGCCAGCAACAAAAACCGGGGAGACACAGATACGCAGTATTTT
CASNKNRGDTDTQYF
>many|.|TRBV5-1|TRBJ2-3
TGCGCCAGCGGGAGGTGGGACAACACAGATACGCAGTATTTT
CASGRWDNTDTQYF
>many|.|TRBV10-3|TRBJ2-3
TGTGCCACCGGACTGCTAACTAGTAGCACAGATACGCAGTATTTT
CATGLLTSSTDTQYF
>.|TRBD1|TRBV6-1|TRBJ1-5
TGTGCCAGCAGTCCTATAGGACAGGGCAATCAGCCCCAGCATTTT
CASSPIGQGNQPQHF
>many|TRBD1|TRBV12-3/TRBV12-4|TRBJ1-2
TGTGCCAGCAGCACAGGGGGGTTTGGTGGCTACACCTTC
CASSTGGFGGYTF
>many|TRBD1|TRBV9|TRBJ2-1
TGTGCCAGCGGGAGGGGACAGGGGATTCGGAATGAGCAGTTCTTC
CASGRGQGIRNEQFF
>.|TRBD1|TRBV7-2|TRBJ2-7
TGTGCCAGCAGCTTCCGGGACAGCCGAGGCGAGCAGTACTTC
CASSFRDSRGEQYF
>many|.|TRBV25-1|TRBJ2-5
TGTGCCAGCAGTAGGGGGAGGACGACCCAGTACTTC
CASSRGRTTQYF
>many|.|TRBV7-2|TRBJ1-3
TGTGCCAGCAGCACCGGGACCTCTGGAAACACCATATATTTT
CASSTGTSGNTIYF
>many|TRBD2|TRBV5-1|TRBJ2-3
TGCGCCAGCACGTTAGCGGGTGATGGAGATACGCAGTATTTT
CASTLAGDGDTQYF
>many|.|TRBV20-1|TRBJ2-7
TGCAGTGCTCGGAGCGGATCCTACGAGCAGTACTTC
CSARSGSYEQYF
>.|.|TRBV4-2|TRBJ2-4
TGTGCCAGCAGCCAAGATCGCGCCAGGGGACTAGCCAAAAACATTCAGTACTTC
CASSQDRARGLAKNIQYF
>many|TRBD2|TRBV20-1|TRBJ2-3
TGCAGTGCTGGGGGCCCTAGCGGGGGCACAGATACGCAGTATTTT
CSAGGPSGGTDTQYF
>many|.|TRBV7-8|TRBJ2-6
TGTGCCACGACAGGCAGCTCTGGGGCCAACGTCCTGACTTTC
CATTGSSGANVLTF
>many|TRBD1|TRBV4-3|TRBJ1-2
TGCGCCAGCAGCCAAGTGGGAGCAGGGGGGCTCTATGGCTACACCTTC
CASSQVGAGGLYGYTF
>many|.|TRBV6-2/TRBV6-3|TRBJ1-5
TGTGCCAGCAGTTACTCGATACGGATAGAAGATGTGGAGAAGCCCCAGCATTTT
CASSYSIRIEDVEKPQHF
>many|TRBD2|TRBV5-1|TRBJ2-3
TGCGCCAGCAGCGAAGGACCCGGGACTAGCGGGTTAAGGTATACGCAGTATTTT
CASSEGPGTSGLRYTQYF
>.|.|TRBV28|TRBJ1-2
TGTGCCAGCAGCCGTACACGGCCCCTTCCGAACTATGGCTACACCTTC
CASSRTRPLPNYGYTF